This TCR beta chain was identified during a study of response to subunit inactivated influenza vaccine. CDR3 length: 15 amino acids. The V segment lost 8 bases and the J segment 5 bases; nucleotides outside the gene matches: 8. The V gene's germline CDR1 is MGHRA and CDR2 YSYEKL. TCRdb redid the calling of the RT-PCR reads with MiXCR, one entry per CDR3 protein. Counted here are about 540,000 distinct CDR3 sequences, 20% to 25% occurring once; the ten biggest clones make up approximately 3%. The sample was also linked to a second study, of T cells expressing NK-cell markers. From that report: 5'RACE template switching with UMIs produced the TCR beta cDNA. Each of 6 or 7 donors carried dominant NKG2C+ clonotypes accounting for about 1.0-7.0% of CD8+ T cells.

The receptor was isolated from a man aged 50-59 years who received an inactivated influenza vaccine. The chain recombines TRBV4-1 with TRBJ2-1; 11 bases are a match to TRBD2. The sequencing here drew on CD4+ T cells sorted from PBMCs, taken 12 days after vaccination. The chain's CDR3 is CASSTGTSGHNEQFF. CDR3 nucleotide sequence: TGCGCCAGCTCCACCGGGACTAGCGGACACAATGAGCAGTTCTTC.